The 32 T cell receptor beta chains below were found in one sample sequenced in a study of T cells after yellow fever vaccination. TCRdb redid the calling of the 5' RACE reads with MiXCR, one entry per CDR3 protein. In the table there are 450,000 to 600,000 distinct CDR3 sequences, about 15% of which are singletons. The sample here was PBMCs, taken around 5 days after the first yellow fever vaccination. These receptors all stem from a man aged 18 to 30 who received the YFV17D yellow fever vaccine.

In this sample, this clonotype turned up a few times. The CDR3 region has the DNA TGTGCCAGTAGTATTCGAACCCTCGGGGAGCTGTTTTTT. Amino acids: CASSIRTLGELFF. The J gene is TRBJ2-2, the V gene TRBV19; D unresolved. Germline CDR1 reads LNHDA; CDR2 reads SQIVND (reference sequence). Trimming removed 3 bases at V and 7 bases at J, with 9 bases between. This CDR3 comprises 13 residues.

The rearrangement uses TRBV6-1 and TRBJ1-1; 7 nucleotides match TRBD1. CDR1 is MNHNS, CDR2 SASEGT, per germline. There are 14 residues in the CDR3. Germline trimming cut 6 bases from V and 4 bases from J; bases unmatched to any gene: 8. The CDR3 is CASSSTGDGTEAFF. The CDR3 DNA is TGTGCCAGCAGCTCCACAGGGGACGGCACTGAAGCTTTCTTT.

This clonotype has more than one count but fewer than ten. The chain employs TRBV27 and TRBJ2-7; possible D gene TRBD1, 6 bases. CDR1 is MNHEY and CDR2 is SMNVEV in the germline V gene (reference sequence). CDR3 length: 13 residues. Trimming shortened V by 9 bases and J by 2 bases, and 14 bases separated the two germline ends. The CDR3 DNA sequence: TGTGCCAGTAAGACAGGCCCCCCCTACGAGCAGTACTTC. Translating it yields CASKTGPPYEQYF.

This clonotype appeared a single time. The chain combines TRBV4-3 with TRBJ2-5; D may be TRBD1 or TRBD2 (5 bases each). Looked up from germline, CDR1 is LGHNA and CDR2 is YSLEER. V shed 0 bases and J shed 3 bases, with 11 bases lying between them. This CDR3 region has 15 residues. DNA of the CDR3: TGCGCCAGCAGCCAAGATCTTAGGGGAGAAGAGACCCAGTACTTC. This codes for CASSQDLRGEETQYF.

This chain uses TRBV20-1 with TRBJ2-3; D is tentatively TRBD1 or TRBD2 (6 bases each). Germline V lookup: CDR1 DFQATT, CDR2 SNEGSKA (reference sequence). V was clipped by 5 bases and J by 0 bases, with 18 bases between them. This CDR3 is built from 16 residues. Here the CDR3 reads CSASHGGSISTDTQYF. In DNA form, the CDR3 reads TGCAGTGCTTCCCACGGGGGCTCTATCAGCACAGATACGCAGTATTTT.

V is TRBV20-1 and J is TRBJ1-2, with D unclear. CDR3 length: 12 residues. V shed 6 bases and J shed 8 bases, with 16 bases lying between them. From germline, CDR1 is DFQATT and CDR2 SNEGSKA (reference sequence). The CDR3 protein is CSARVGSEGYTF. The DNA for the CDR3 is TGCAGTGCCCGAGTGGGTTCGGAAGGCTACACCTTC.

The chain is built from TRBV11-3 and TRBJ2-1; 9 bases match TRBD1. The CDR3 has 16 amino acids. V dropped 5 bases and J dropped 8; count of bases not matched to a gene: 13. Germline values: CDR1 SGHNT, CDR2 YENEEA. CDR3 protein: CASSQFRDRDQDEQFF. CDR3 nucleotide sequence: TGTGCCAGCAGCCAATTCCGGGACAGGGATCAGGATGAGCAGTTCTTC.

This chain connects TRBV3-1 to TRBJ1-2; 8 bases align to TRBD1. This CDR3 contains 16 residues. Trimming removed 0 bases from V and 4 bases from J; junction bases left unmatched: 7. Germline-derived CDR1 and CDR2 are LGHDT and YNNKEL (reference sequence). In DNA form, the CDR3 reads TGTGCCAGCAGCCAAGATCTGCGGCAGGGGGCCTATGGCTACACCTTC. Translated: CASSQDLRQGAYGYTF.

The genes are TRBV3-1 and TRBJ2-3; D unclear. With 0 bases removed from V and 10 bases from J, the gap between germline ends came to 11 bases. CDR3 size: 13 residues. Looked up from germline, CDR1 is LGHDT and CDR2 is YNNKEL (reference sequence). CDR3 DNA: TGTGCCAGCAGCCAAGAAGGCCCTGGGGCGCAGTATTTT. Amino acids: CASSQEGPGAQYF.

This clonotype appeared a few times. This chain joins TRBV11-2 and TRBJ2-1; 8 bases map to TRBD1. Germline assignment: CDR1 SGHAT and CDR2 FQNNGV. CDR3 size: 16 residues. V lost 6 bases, J lost 9 bases, and 16 bases stayed unmatched. This CDR3 reads CASRAHAGTGRVEQFF. Written as DNA, the CDR3 is TGTGCCAGCAGGGCCCATGCCGGGACAGGAAGGGTTGAGCAGTTCTTC.

This clonotype was recorded at least ten times. The chain uses TRBV7-2 and TRBJ2-2; no clear D. V gave up 6 bases and J gave up 5 bases, with 10 bases separating them. Germline CDR1 is SGHTA and CDR2 is FQGNSA. CDR3 length: 13 residues. CDR3 in DNA: TGTGCCAGCAGTTTTCGGGTGACCGGGGAGCTGTTTTTT. It yields the protein CASSFRVTGELFF.

The rearrangement links TRBV10-3 to TRBJ1-1; no firm D call. Per the germline V gene, CDR1 is ENHRY and CDR2 is SYGVKD. V lost 11 bases and J 1 base, leaving 11 bases between the germline ends. CDR3 length: 12 amino acids. Here the CDR3 reads CASRTENTEAFF. The CDR3 DNA sequence: TGTGCCTCCAGGACGGAGAACACTGAAGCTTTCTTT.

The rearrangement uses TRBV4-3 and TRBJ2-3; D unclear. Per the germline V gene, CDR1 is LGHNA and CDR2 is YSLEER. The CDR3 loop spans 14 amino acids. V was cut by 4 bases and J by 1 base, with 9 bases left in between. CDR3 protein: CASSPIQGTDTQYF. DNA for the CDR3: TGCGCCAGCAGCCCTATCCAGGGCACAGATACGCAGTATTTT.

This clonotype was observed a handful of times. The rearrangement links TRBV12-3 or TRBV12-4 to TRBJ2-1; D may match TRBD1 or TRBD2 (5 bases each). V shed 0 bases and J shed 9 bases, with 15 bases lying between them. The length of the CDR3 is 15 residues. The chain's CDR3 is CASSLAPGPSGEQFF. The CDR3 nucleotides read TGTGCCAGCAGTTTAGCCCCGGGGCCGTCTGGTGAGCAGTTCTTC.

The CDR3 reads CAISGERGGGNNEQFF. In DNA form, the CDR3 reads TGTGCCATCAGTGGAGAGCGGGGGGGAGGAAACAATGAGCAGTTCTTC. The rearrangement joins TRBV10-3 to TRBJ2-1; 10 bases are shared with TRBD2. The CDR3 spans 16 residues. The germline V gene has CDR1 ENHRY and CDR2 SYGVKD. The V segment lost 4 bases and the J segment 5 bases; nucleotides outside the gene matches: 8.

This clonotype has at least ten counts. The chain's CDR3 is CASTAGLAYTQYF. CDR3 sequence (DNA): TGTGCCAGCACCGCTGGACTAGCGTATACGCAGTATTTT. The chain couples TRBV7-2 to TRBJ2-3, with 9 bases fitting TRBD2. The germline gives CDR1 SGHTA, CDR2 FQGNSA. The CDR3 runs to 13 residues. The junction had 6 bases not matched to a gene; V was cut back by 7 bases and J by 7 bases.

This clonotype was detected a few times. This chain uses TRBV5-1 with TRBJ2-1, with 9 positions matching TRBD2. Germline V lookup: CDR1 SGHRS, CDR2 YFSETQ. The CDR3 totals 15 residues. Unmatched junction bases numbered 6, after V lost 0 bases and J lost 8 bases. The CDR3 region has the DNA TGCGCCAGCAGCTTGGGGGGACTAGCTCATGATGAGCAGTTCTTC. It translates to CASSLGGLAHDEQFF.

The chain is built from TRBV4-2 and TRBJ2-7; no firm D call. V was trimmed by 0 bases and J by 2 bases, leaving 14 bases between them. The CDR3 is made up of 16 amino acids. Per the germline V gene, CDR1 is LGHNA and CDR2 is YNFKEQ. In nucleotides, the CDR3 is TGTGCCAGCAGCCAAGATGAAGGGCTACTACCCTACGAGCAGTACTTC. It specifies CASSQDEGLLPYEQYF.

This clonotype has just a few counts. The DNA for the CDR3 is TGTGCCAGCAGTTTATCGGGAGCCATGAACACTGAAGCTTTCTTT. Residues: CASSLSGAMNTEAFF. V is TRBV27 and J is TRBJ1-1; D is uncertain. Trimming took off 0 bases at V and 0 bases at J, with 8 bases between the two ends. CDR1 is MNHEY and CDR2 is SMNVEV in the germline V gene (reference sequence). This CDR3 region has 15 residues.

The chain recombines TRBV6-2 or TRBV6-3 with TRBJ2-1; TRBD2 matches 7 bases. The germline CDR1 and CDR2 sequences are MNHEY and SVGEGT. CDR3 size: 17 residues. V gave up 0 bases and J gave up 2 bases; unmatched junction bases: 7. The chain's CDR3 is CASSYSWASGPYNEQFF. Written as DNA, the CDR3 is TGTGCCAGCAGTTACTCGTGGGCTAGCGGCCCCTACAATGAGCAGTTCTTC.

Here the CDR3 reads CSARDLAGTYEQYV. CDR3 bases: TGCAGTGCTAGAGACCTTGCAGGGACCTACGAGCAGTACGTC. J is TRBJ2-7 and V is TRBV20-1; the D gene is possibly TRBD1 (5 bases). CDR3 length equals 14 residues. V was trimmed by 0 bases and J by 2 bases, leaving 11 bases between them. Germline lookup yields CDR1 DFQATT and CDR2 SNEGSKA (reference sequence).

This chain joins TRBV11-2 and TRBJ1-3; D uncertain. Germline V lookup: CDR1 SGHAT, CDR2 FQNNGV. This CDR3 contains 14 residues. V shed 8 bases and J shed 2 bases, with 13 bases lying between them. CDR3 coding DNA: TGTGCCAGCCGTCGGGTGTCGACTGGAAACACCATATATTTT. Amino acid sequence: CASRRVSTGNTIYF. Filled out from reference TRBV11-2 and TRBJ1-3, the complete variable domain reads EAGVAQSPRYKIIEKRQSVAFWCNPISGHATLYWYQQILGQGPKLLIQFQNNGVVDDSQLPKDRFSAERLKGVDSTLKIQPAKLEDSAVYLCASRRVSTGNTIYFGEGSWLTVV.

This clonotype was counted many times. The J gene is TRBJ2-1, the V gene TRBV20-1; 8 bases are a match to TRBD2. CDR3 length equals 17 residues. Germline CDR1 is DFQATT and CDR2 is SNEGSKA (reference sequence). V shed 0 bases, J shed 9 bases, and the junction held 16 bases outside the gene matches. CDR3 in amino acids: CSARDRLRSGGHSEQFF. CDR3 in DNA: TGCAGTGCTAGAGATCGTCTCCGGTCGGGGGGGCACAGTGAGCAGTTCTTC.

There are many counts of this clonotype. The chain couples TRBV4-1 to TRBJ2-7, with 11 bases fitting TRBD2. Germline V lookup: CDR1 MGHRA, CDR2 YSYEKL. The CDR3 has 15 residues. Trimming at V came to 4 bases and at J to 0 bases, leaving 2 bases not matched to a gene. The DNA for the CDR3 is TGCGCCAGCAGCCCTAGCGGGGGGAGCTCCTACGAGCAGTACTTC. Residues: CASSPSGGSSYEQYF.

This clonotype was observed once. V usage is TRBV6-1 and J usage is TRBJ1-2; D is uncertain. The ends were cut back, 10 bases at V and 7 bases at J, with 19 bases in the middle. Germline V gene lookup returns CDR1 MNHNS and CDR2 SASEGT. The CDR3 is made up of 13 amino acids. CDR3 in DNA: TGTGCCACTATGGGTGCGCCAATGGGTGGCTACACCTTC. Translated: CATMGAPMGGYTF.

This sequence joins TRBV14 and TRBJ1-1; the D gene is possibly TRBD1 (6 bases). V dropped 9 bases and J dropped 0 bases, with 14 bases sitting between them. CDR3 size: 14 residues. Germline V gene data show CDR1 as SGHDN and CDR2 as FVKESK. CDR3 nucleotide sequence: TGTGCCAGTTACAGGGTCACTATGAACACTGAAGCTTTCTTT. This encodes CASYRVTMNTEAFF.

The J gene is TRBJ1-2, the V gene TRBV24-1; D is unclear. This CDR3 region has 15 residues. Germline V gene data show CDR1 as KGHDR and CDR2 as SFDVKD. V was trimmed by 7 bases and J by 0 bases, leaving 14 bases between them. CDR3 DNA sequence: TGTGCCACCAGGGGAGGACCGGGAGCTAACTATGGCTACACCTTC. This codes for CATRGGPGANYGYTF.

In its sample, this clonotype was seen a few times. V usage is TRBV21-1 and J usage is TRBJ2-7; TRBD1, the D gene given by the table, was not confirmed from the DNA. TRBV21-1 is an annotated pseudogene. The length of the CDR3 is 15 residues. CDR3 sequence: CASSKLMHRDLEQYV. CDR3 bases: TGTGCCAGCAGCAAATTAATGCACCGGGACCTCGAGCAGTACGTC.

This clonotype was counted only a few times. The genes are TRBV12-3 or TRBV12-4 and TRBJ1-3; TRBD1 might be the D (6 bases). Trimming cost V 8 bases and J 2 bases, with 13 bases left between them. This CDR3 is 14 amino acids long. The CDR3 loop reads CASLKGGTGNTIYF. CDR3 bases: TGTGCCAGCCTTAAGGGGGGCACTGGAAACACCATATATTTT.

In its sample, this clonotype was seen a few times. J is TRBJ1-5 and V is TRBV12-3 or TRBV12-4, with 9 bases that match TRBD1. V lost 4 bases and J lost 6; bases outside the gene matches: 4. The CDR3 sequence is 14 residues long. CDR3 DNA sequence: TGTGCCAGCAGTTCAGGACAGGGGTTTCAGCCCCAGCATTTT. This translates into CASSSGQGFQPQHF.

This clonotype showed up just a few times. The chain joins TRBV11-2 to TRBJ2-5, with 10 bases identical to TRBD2. The CDR3 consists of 14 residues. The ends lost 4 bases at V and 7 bases at J; junction bases unmatched: 6. Germline V CDR1 and CDR2: SGHAT, FQNNGV. Written as DNA, the CDR3 is TGTGCCAGCAGCTCTGGACTAGCGGATAGGACCCAGTACTTC. It specifies CASSSGLADRTQYF.

This clonotype was detected a few times. The chain joins TRBV2 to TRBJ2-2; maybe TRBD1 (6 bases). CDR1 SNHLY and CDR2 FYNNEI come from the germline V gene. The CDR3 sequence is 15 residues long. The V gene lost 0 bases and the J gene lost 5 bases, with 10 bases spanning the gap. This CDR3 reads CASSEAQRGTGELFF. The CDR3 nucleotides read TGTGCCAGCAGTGAAGCGCAAAGGGGGACCGGGGAGCTGTTTTTT.